Listed below are T cell receptor beta chains from one sample, sequenced in a study of post-analysis software for immune sequencing data. TCRdb called the PCR reads again in MiXCR, with one record for every CDR3 protein. The table includes about 460,000 distinct CDR3 sequences, less than 45% detected once. Sequenced material: blood. The receptors originated from a girl between 10 and 17 years old with multiple sclerosis. Each CDR3 is given with its conserved first and last residue. Each record gives: clone size, V gene, D gene, J gene, CDR3 DNA, CDR3 protein. A D gene is named only where the DNA matches it firmly. Clone sizes are given selectively: once, few, many, or a class where the clone is expanded.

size: -; V: TRBV5-1; D: TRBD1; J: TRBJ2-1; DNA: TGCGTCAGCAGCTTCACCGGGACAGTGTACAATGAGCAGTTCTTC; CDR3: CVSSFTGTVYNEQFF
size: -; V: TRBV6-2/TRBV6-3; D: TRBD2; J: TRBJ2-5; DNA: TGTGCCAGCAGCTCTCTAGCGGGAGGAATGGAGCAGTACTTC; CDR3: CASSSLAGGMEQYF
size: -; V: TRBV20-1; D: -; J: TRBJ2-7; DNA: TGCAGTGCTAGAGTCGGACAGAAAATTAGCGGTAGCTCCTACGAGCAGTACTTC; CDR3: CSARVGQKISGSSYEQYF
size: few; V: TRBV7-2; D: -; J: TRBJ2-3; DNA: TGTGCCAGCAGCACAACACTCTCGCGGAGCACAGATACGCAGTATTTT; CDR3: CASSTTLSRSTDTQYF
size: few; V: TRBV12-3/TRBV12-4; D: -; J: TRBJ2-2; DNA: TGTGCCAGCAGTTTAGCCCAGGGTCTTACCGGGGAGCTGTTTTTT; CDR3: CASSLAQGLTGELFF
size: -; V: TRBV28; D: TRBD2; J: TRBJ2-5; DNA: TGTGCCAGCAGTGAACTCGGGCTAGCGGGGGGGGAAGGTTGGGCCCAGTACTTC; CDR3: CASSELGLAGGEGWAQYF
size: -; V: TRBV9; D: TRBD2; J: TRBJ2-7; DNA: TGTGCCAGCAGCGGAAGGCTAGCGGGAGATGCCTACAATGAGCAGTACTTC; CDR3: CASSGRLAGDAYNEQYF
size: few; V: TRBV28; D: TRBD2; J: TRBJ2-7; DNA: TGTGCCAGCAGCAATCCCACTAGCGGGGGTACCTACGAGCAGTACTTC; CDR3: CASSNPTSGGTYEQYF
size: -; V: TRBV25-1; D: -; J: TRBJ1-1; DNA: TGTGCCAGCAGTGAATCGTTGGGGACAACTGAAGCTTTCTTT; CDR3: CASSESLGTTEAFF
size: -; V: TRBV6-2/TRBV6-3; D: -; J: TRBJ2-5; DNA: TGTGCCAGCACCAGACGGGGGTTCGGCCAAGAGACCCAGTACTTC; CDR3: CASTRRGFGQETQYF
size: few; V: TRBV4-1; D: -; J: TRBJ2-3; DNA: TGCGCCAGCAGCCAAGAATCGGGGAGACCAGATACGCAGTATTTT; CDR3: CASSQESGRPDTQYF
size: -; V: TRBV6-2/TRBV6-3; D: -; J: TRBJ1-5; DNA: TGTGCCAGCTCGAGGGGCAGGGGTGAGGATCAGCCCCAGCATTTT; CDR3: CASSRGRGEDQPQHF
size: -; V: TRBV5-1; D: TRBD1; J: TRBJ2-3; DNA: TGCGCCAGCAGCTTGGCCGTCTTGGGACAGGCCGTCACAGATACGCAGTATTTT; CDR3: CASSLAVLGQAVTDTQYF